Sequencing of this T cell receptor (beta chain) was carried out in a study of blood T cell repertoires in COVID-19. The overall study: Samples of COVID-19 (acute and convalescent) were obtained from the United States, Italy and Spain. PBMCs, B-cell-depleted T cells, or T cells were the source of the cDNA or gDNA that made up the material.

The method was immunoSEQ multiplex PCR; TCRdb's version includes in-frame clones alone and lacks a portion of them. The sample records about 100,000 clones, about 85% being singletons. The CDR3 runs to 15 residues. Germline-derived CDR1 and CDR2 are SGHRS and YFSETQ. Between the trimmed V and J ends, which lost 2 bases and 0 bases, there was a span of 11 bases. This chain joins TRBV5-1 and TRBJ1-1, with a possible D match to TRBD1 (5 bases). The specimen sequenced was peripheral blood. The receptor comes from a human donor in a cohort sampled during active COVID-19. The CDR3 DNA reads as TGCGCCAGCAGCTTAAGTGGACAAATGAACACTGAAGCTTTCTTT. Encoded protein: CASSLSGQMNTEAFF.